A selection of T cell receptor beta chains follows, all from one sample in a study of blood T cell repertoires in COVID-19. This table comes from immunoSEQ multiplex PCR, and its TCRdb copy is limited to in-frame clones, with some not included. The sample shows roughly 78,000 clones, approximately 80% of them seen only once. Sequencing input: peripheral blood. Source of these receptors: a man aged 50 or older with COVID-19, enrolled during active disease. The CDR3 runs from the conserved cysteine through the conserved F or W. D genes are given only for firm matches. Some rows mark clone size as missing; the rest say once, few, many or name a class of expanded clone.

clone size: NA
V gene: TRBV29-1
D gene: NA
J gene: TRBJ2-5
CDR3 protein: CSVGTSRETQYF
CDR3 DNA: TGCAGCGTTGGAACTAGCCGGGAGACCCAGTACTTC

clone size: few
V gene: TRBV24-1
D gene: TRBD1
J gene: TRBJ1-1
CDR3 protein: CATSPTGVNTEAFF
CDR3 DNA: TGTGCCACCAGCCCTACAGGGGTGAACACTGAAGCTTTCTTT

clone size: NA
V gene: TRBV9
D gene: NA
J gene: TRBJ1-6
CDR3 protein: CASSAAEGWGLRSPLHF
CDR3 DNA: TGTGCCAGCAGCGCCGCGGAGGGCTGGGGCTTAAGATCACCCCTCCACTTT

clone size: NA
V gene: TRBV24-1
D gene: NA
J gene: TRBJ2-2
CDR3 protein: CATSDSRLIESRELFF
CDR3 DNA: TGTGCCACCAGTGATTCACGCCTTATAGAGTCGCGGGAGCTGTTTTTT

clone size: NA
V gene: TRBV7-9
D gene: NA
J gene: TRBJ1-4
CDR3 protein: CASSHSVAEKLFF
CDR3 DNA: TGTGCCAGCAGCCATTCGGTTGCTGAAAAACTGTTTTTT

clone size: few
V gene: TRBV4-2
D gene: NA
J gene: TRBJ2-1
CDR3 protein: CASSQGRGGRGYEQFF
CDR3 DNA: TGTGCCAGCAGCCAAGGCCGAGGCGGAAGGGGGTATGAGCAGTTCTTC

clone size: once
V gene: TRBV15
D gene: NA
J gene: TRBJ1-1
CDR3 protein: CATSRGTGRGTEAFF
CDR3 DNA: TGTGCCACCAGCAGAGGCACAGGGAGGGGAACTGAAGCTTTCTTT

clone size: NA
V gene: TRBV6-2/TRBV6-3
D gene: NA
J gene: TRBJ2-7
CDR3 protein: CASSWPSSYEQYF
CDR3 DNA: TGTGCCAGCAGTTGGCCCTCGTCCTACGAGCAGTACTTC

clone size: NA
V gene: TRBV5-1
D gene: TRBD2
J gene: TRBJ2-3
CDR3 protein: CASSSAGLAGSSKRADTQYF
CDR3 DNA: TGCGCCAGCAGCTCGGCCGGACTAGCGGGATCCTCAAAACGGGCAGATACGCAGTATTTT

clone size: NA
V gene: TRBV7-2
D gene: NA
J gene: TRBJ1-1
CDR3 protein: CASSLAVQGFTEAFF
CDR3 DNA: TGTGCCAGCAGCTTAGCTGTACAGGGTTTCACTGAAGCTTTCTTT

clone size: NA
V gene: TRBV29-1
D gene: NA
J gene: TRBJ1-2
CDR3 protein: CSVGAGGPPNYGYTF
CDR3 DNA: TGCAGCGTTGGGGCCGGGGGGCCTCCTAACTATGGCTACACCTTC

clone size: NA
V gene: TRBV11-3
D gene: TRBD2
J gene: TRBJ2-7
CDR3 protein: CASSLDQRENTHEQYF
CDR3 DNA: TGTGCCAGCAGCCTCGACCAGCGGGAGAATACCCACGAGCAGTACTTC

clone size: NA
V gene: TRBV11-1
D gene: TRBD2
J gene: TRBJ2-7
CDR3 protein: CASSASSGRTYEQYF
CDR3 DNA: TGTGCCAGCAGCGCGTCTAGCGGGCGGACCTACGAGCAGTACTTC

clone size: many
V gene: TRBV12-3/TRBV12-4
D gene: NA
J gene: TRBJ2-1
CDR3 protein: CASSKPRELFF
CDR3 DNA: TGTGCCAGCAGTAAACCTAGGGAGCTGTTCTTC

clone size: NA
V gene: TRBV19
D gene: TRBD2
J gene: TRBJ2-3
CDR3 protein: CASSTLAGAVDTQYF
CDR3 DNA: TGTGCCAGTAGTACTCTAGCGGGAGCCGTAGATACGCAGTATTTT

clone size: NA
V gene: TRBV19
D gene: NA
J gene: TRBJ1-5
CDR3 protein: CASSKERNQPQHF
CDR3 DNA: TGTGCCAGTAGTAAAGAACGGAATCAGCCCCAGCATTTT

clone size: few
V gene: TRBV21-1
D gene: NA
J gene: TRBJ1-5
CDR3 protein: CASSWDRGLGNQPQHF
CDR3 DNA: TGTGCCAGCAGCTGGGACAGGGGGCTCGGGAATCAGCCCCAGCATTTT

clone size: NA
V gene: TRBV6-1
D gene: NA
J gene: TRBJ1-5
CDR3 protein: CASSEARESQPQHF
CDR3 DNA: TGTGCCAGCAGTGAAGCCAGGGAAAGCCAGCCCCAGCATTTT

clone size: NA
V gene: TRBV18
D gene: NA
J gene: TRBJ1-5
CDR3 protein: CASSSHSNQPQHF
CDR3 DNA: TGTGCCAGCTCATCCCATAGCAATCAGCCCCAGCATTTT

clone size: once
V gene: TRBV6-5
D gene: NA
J gene: TRBJ1-5
CDR3 protein: CASARGGNQPQHF
CDR3 DNA: TGTGCCAGCGCTCGGGGGGGCAATCAGCCCCAGCATTTT

clone size: NA
V gene: TRBV15
D gene: TRBD2
J gene: TRBJ2-3
CDR3 protein: CATSRRLAGVDTQYF
CDR3 DNA: TGTGCCACCAGCAGGAGGCTAGCGGGAGTAGATACGCAGTATTTT

clone size: NA
V gene: TRBV29-1
D gene: NA
J gene: TRBJ2-7
CDR3 protein: CSVSKSTSSYEQYF
CDR3 DNA: TGCAGCGTCTCTAAGAGTACTAGCTCCTACGAGCAGTACTTC

clone size: NA
V gene: TRBV27
D gene: NA
J gene: TRBJ2-1
CDR3 protein: CASSLVLRAANEQFF
CDR3 DNA: TGTGCCAGCAGCCTAGTACTTAGAGCGGCCAATGAGCAGTTCTTC

clone size: NA
V gene: TRBV28
D gene: TRBD1
J gene: TRBJ1-1
CDR3 protein: CASPTGGRNTEAFF
CDR3 DNA: TGTGCCAGCCCGACAGGGGGCAGGAACACTGAAGCTTTCTTT

clone size: NA
V gene: TRBV19
D gene: NA
J gene: TRBJ2-5
CDR3 protein: CASSIAGGDETQYF
CDR3 DNA: TGTGCCAGTAGTATAGCGGGGGGCGACGAGACCCAGTACTTC

clone size: NA
V gene: TRBV6-6
D gene: TRBD1
J gene: TRBJ1-2
CDR3 protein: CASSNPDRANGYTF
CDR3 DNA: TGTGCCAGCAGTAACCCGGACAGGGCCAATGGCTACACCTTC

clone size: NA
V gene: TRBV7-6
D gene: NA
J gene: TRBJ2-5
CDR3 protein: CASESQETQYF
CDR3 DNA: TGTGCCAGCGAGTCACAAGAGACCCAGTACTTC

clone size: NA
V gene: TRBV19
D gene: TRBD2
J gene: TRBJ2-1
CDR3 protein: CASSTPRLAGSNEQFF
CDR3 DNA: TGTGCCAGTAGTACCCCCCGACTAGCGGGTTCCAATGAGCAGTTCTTC

clone size: NA
V gene: TRBV5-6
D gene: NA
J gene: TRBJ1-1
CDR3 protein: CASSLEQNTEAFF
CDR3 DNA: TGTGCCAGCAGCTTGGAACAGAACACTGAAGCTTTCTTT

clone size: NA
V gene: TRBV28
D gene: NA
J gene: TRBJ2-7
CDR3 protein: CASSSAPGRPNPYEQYF
CDR3 DNA: TGTGCCAGCAGTTCCGCTCCGGGAAGGCCCAATCCCTACGAGCAGTACTTC

clone size: NA
V gene: TRBV30
D gene: TRBD2
J gene: TRBJ2-7
CDR3 protein: CAWSILAGALSSEQYF
CDR3 DNA: TGTGCCTGGAGTATCCTAGCGGGAGCTTTGTCTTCAGAGCAGTACTTC

clone size: NA
V gene: TRBV5-1
D gene: NA
J gene: TRBJ1-2
CDR3 protein: CASSLGGQSVNYGYTF
CDR3 DNA: TGCGCCAGCAGCTTGGGCGGACAGAGCGTCAACTATGGCTACACCTTC

clone size: NA
V gene: TRBV7-2
D gene: TRBD2
J gene: TRBJ2-7
CDR3 protein: CASSPLAGEGYEQYF
CDR3 DNA: TGTGCCAGCAGCCCTCTAGCGGGAGAAGGGTACGAGCAGTACTTC

clone size: once
V gene: TRBV7-2
D gene: NA
J gene: TRBJ1-2
CDR3 protein: CASSRDTLNYGYTF
CDR3 DNA: TGTGCCAGCAGCCGCGACACCCTCAACTATGGCTACACCTTC

clone size: NA
V gene: TRBV7-8
D gene: TRBD2
J gene: TRBJ2-1
CDR3 protein: CASSLAGGQNEQFF
CDR3 DNA: TGTGCCAGCAGCTTAGCGGGAGGGCAGAATGAGCAGTTCTTC

clone size: NA
V gene: TRBV19
D gene: NA
J gene: TRBJ2-7
CDR3 protein: CATSRGSSYEQYF
CDR3 DNA: TGTGCCACCAGTAGAGGAAGTTCCTACGAGCAGTACTTC

clone size: NA
V gene: TRBV5-4
D gene: TRBD1
J gene: TRBJ1-2
CDR3 protein: CASSPDRGRFYGYTF
CDR3 DNA: TGTGCCAGCAGCCCGGACAGGGGGCGGTTCTATGGCTACACCTTC

clone size: NA
V gene: TRBV7-3
D gene: TRBD1
J gene: TRBJ2-5
CDR3 protein: CASSPGTGLGETQYF
CDR3 DNA: TGTGCCAGCAGCCCTGGGACAGGGTTAGGAGAGACCCAGTACTTC

clone size: NA
V gene: TRBV4-2
D gene: TRBD1
J gene: TRBJ2-5
CDR3 protein: CASSQGQGPETQYF
CDR3 DNA: TGTGCCAGCAGCCAGGGACAGGGACCCGAGACCCAGTACTTC

clone size: few
V gene: TRBV29-1
D gene: TRBD1
J gene: TRBJ1-1
CDR3 protein: CSVERTGFRAFF
CDR3 DNA: TGCAGCGTCGAAAGGACAGGTTTTAGAGCTTTCTTT

clone size: NA
V gene: TRBV5-1
D gene: NA
J gene: TRBJ2-3
CDR3 protein: CASSSMTGLDTDTQYF
CDR3 DNA: TGCGCCAGCAGCTCTATGACAGGCCTGGACACAGATACGCAGTATTTT

clone size: NA
V gene: TRBV5-1
D gene: TRBD2
J gene: TRBJ2-7
CDR3 protein: CASSLGIGLAGDYEQYF
CDR3 DNA: TGCGCCAGCAGCTTGGGGATCGGACTAGCGGGGGACTACGAGCAGTACTTC

clone size: NA
V gene: TRBV28
D gene: TRBD1
J gene: TRBJ1-2
CDR3 protein: CASQGQEVNYGYTF
CDR3 DNA: TGTGCCAGCCAGGGACAGGAGGTAAACTATGGCTACACCTTC

clone size: NA
V gene: TRBV7-9
D gene: NA
J gene: TRBJ2-1
CDR3 protein: CASTLAGGSYNEQFF
CDR3 DNA: TGTGCCAGCACCTTGGCTGGAGGTTCCTACAATGAGCAGTTCTTC

clone size: NA
V gene: TRBV28
D gene: TRBD1
J gene: TRBJ2-5
CDR3 protein: CASDRGGETQYF
CDR3 DNA: TGTGCCAGCGACAGGGGTGGGGAGACCCAGTACTTC

clone size: NA
V gene: TRBV5-4
D gene: TRBD1
J gene: TRBJ2-6
CDR3 protein: CASSWTGGFSGANVLTF
CDR3 DNA: TGTGCCAGCAGCTGGACAGGGGGCTTCTCTGGGGCCAACGTCCTGACTTTC

clone size: once
V gene: TRBV4-3
D gene: TRBD2
J gene: TRBJ2-7
CDR3 protein: CASSRGGGPYEQYF
CDR3 DNA: TGCGCCAGCAGCCGGGGGGGAGGGCCCTACGAGCAGTACTTC

clone size: NA
V gene: TRBV6-5
D gene: TRBD2
J gene: TRBJ2-1
CDR3 protein: CASSYSSGGHNEQFF
CDR3 DNA: TGTGCCAGCAGTTACTCCTCGGGAGGGCACAATGAGCAGTTCTTC

clone size: NA
V gene: TRBV28
D gene: NA
J gene: TRBJ1-2
CDR3 protein: CASSLVSRGYTF
CDR3 DNA: TGTGCCAGCAGTTTGGTCTCGCGGGGCTACACCTTC

clone size: NA
V gene: TRBV7-7
D gene: TRBD2
J gene: TRBJ2-3
CDR3 protein: CASSTSGWGDTQYF
CDR3 DNA: TGTGCTAGCAGCACTAGCGGTTGGGGGGATACGCAGTATTTT

clone size: NA
V gene: TRBV12-3/TRBV12-4
D gene: TRBD1
J gene: TRBJ1-1
CDR3 protein: CASSLRTGDEAFF
CDR3 DNA: TGTGCCAGCAGTTTACGGACAGGGGATGAAGCTTTCTTT

clone size: few
V gene: TRBV12-3/TRBV12-4
D gene: NA
J gene: TRBJ2-1
CDR3 protein: CASSSSAEQFF
CDR3 DNA: TGTGCCAGCAGTTCGAGTGCTGAGCAGTTCTTC

clone size: NA
V gene: TRBV5-1
D gene: TRBD1
J gene: TRBJ2-5
CDR3 protein: CASSLGDRDLETQYF
CDR3 DNA: TGCGCCAGCAGCTTGGGGGACAGGGATTTAGAGACCCAGTACTTC